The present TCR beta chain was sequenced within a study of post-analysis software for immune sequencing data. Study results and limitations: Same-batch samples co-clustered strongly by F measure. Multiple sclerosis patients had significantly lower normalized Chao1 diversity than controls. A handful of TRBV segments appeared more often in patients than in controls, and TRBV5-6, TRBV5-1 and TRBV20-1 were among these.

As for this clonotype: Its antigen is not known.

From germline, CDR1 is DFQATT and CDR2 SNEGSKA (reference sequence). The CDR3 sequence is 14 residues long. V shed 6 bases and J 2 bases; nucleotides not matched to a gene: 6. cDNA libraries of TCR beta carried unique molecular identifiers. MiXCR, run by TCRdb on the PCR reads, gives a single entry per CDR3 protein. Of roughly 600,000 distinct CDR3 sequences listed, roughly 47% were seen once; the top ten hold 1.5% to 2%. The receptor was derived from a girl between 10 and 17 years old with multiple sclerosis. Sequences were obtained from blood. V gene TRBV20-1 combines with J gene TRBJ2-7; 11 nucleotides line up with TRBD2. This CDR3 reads CSAPLAGGTYEQYF. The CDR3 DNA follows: TGCAGTGCCCCCCTAGCGGGGGGCACCTACGAGCAGTACTTC.